This T cell receptor (beta chain) was identified in a study of OX40 agonist ivuxolimab in advanced cancers. Study context: Checkpoint inhibitors had been given previously to under 50% of patients. Three patients, one with hepatocellular carcinoma and two with cutaneous melanoma, responded partially.

CDR3 length: 13 residues. The germline V and J ends were trimmed by 2 bases and 2 bases, with 7 bases remaining between them. Germline-derived CDR1 and CDR2 are MNHEY and SVGAGI. The method was immunoSEQ multiplex PCR; TCRdb's version includes in-frame clones alone and lacks a portion of them. The table shows approximately 33,000 clones, with around nine tenths occurring only once. Blood specimens came from baseline, cycle 4 day 1, and cycle 7 day 1. This clonotype was obtained from an adult with an advanced solid tumor such as melanoma, head and neck, liver or kidney cancer. The chain has TRBV6-5 and TRBJ2-7; D unclear. The source was CD4+ or CD8+ T cells sorted from blood, collected in a trial of the OX40 agonist ivuxolimab. CDR3 protein: CASSYEGAYEQYF. DNA of the CDR3: TGTGCCAGCAGTTACGAAGGAGCCTACGAGCAGTACTTC.